The rows below give T cell receptor beta chains drawn from one sample of a study of cytomegalovirus exposure and HLA in healthy donors. The table came from immunoSEQ multiplex PCR; TCRdb's copy has only in-frame clones and leaves some out. This sample yields some 110,000 clones, of which under 85% are seen a single time; over 4% belongs to the top ten. The sequencing sample was made of PBMCs. These receptors all come from a man aged 30-40 years in good health and CMV-seropositive. Each CDR3 is given with its conserved first and last residue. D genes are given only for firm matches. The size of a clone is reported for some rows only, either as once, few or many, or as a class for expanded clones.

abundance,d_gene,j_gene,v_gene,CDR3aa,CDR3nt
many,-,TRBJ1-4,TRBV4-1,CASSPGGSWATNEKLFF,TGCGCCAGCAGCCCGGGGGGCTCTTGGGCAACTAATGAAAAACTGTTTTTT
-,-,TRBJ1-3,TRBV6-1,CATHRAGNTIYF,TGTGCCACACACAGGGCTGGAAACACCATATATTTT
-,TRBD2,TRBJ2-1,TRBV5-1,CASSSGWTSVSYNEQFF,TGCGCCAGTTCCTCAGGGTGGACTAGCGTCTCCTACAATGAGCAGTTCTTC
-,-,TRBJ1-2,TRBV19,CASSEDGYTF,TGTGCCAGTAGCGAGGATGGCTACACCTTC
-,TRBD1,TRBJ1-4,TRBV29-1,CSVEDPRTGGEKLFF,TGCAGCGTTGAAGATCCGAGGACAGGGGGAGAAAAACTGTTTTTT
-,TRBD1,TRBJ2-7,TRBV5-1,CASSLGAGGAYEQYF,TGCGCCAGCAGCTTGGGGGCAGGGGGCGCATACGAGCAGTACTTC
once,-,TRBJ2-2,TRBV5-1,CASSLSGTGELFF,TGCGCCAGCAGCTTGTCCGGCACCGGGGAGCTGTTTTTT
-,TRBD1,TRBJ2-2,TRBV5-1,CASSLRGRDGELFF,TGCGCCAGCAGCTTAAGGGGGCGCGACGGGGAGCTGTTTTTT
few,TRBD1,TRBJ1-5,TRBV28,CASSQGQGHQPQHF,TGTGCCAGCAGCCAGGGACAGGGTCATCAGCCCCAGCATTTT
-,-,TRBJ2-5,TRBV5-1,CASSRGESRETQYF,TGCGCCAGCAGCAGGGGTGAGAGCCGGGAGACCCAGTACTTC
-,-,TRBJ2-7,TRBV6-6,CASSSGGRAYEQYF,TGTGCCAGCAGTTCGGGGGGCCGCGCCTACGAGCAGTACTTC
-,-,TRBJ2-3,TRBV10-1,CASSPSGTDTQYF,TGCGCCAGCAGCCCGTCGGGCACAGATACGCAGTATTTT
-,-,TRBJ2-7,TRBV18,CASSPSPTGFYEQYF,TGTGCCAGCTCACCATCCCCCACAGGGTTCTACGAGCAGTACTTC
-,-,TRBJ1-4,TRBV27,CASSHAGVGEKLFF,TGTGCCAGCAGTCACGCAGGGGTGGGTGAAAAACTGTTTTTT
-,-,TRBJ2-2,TRBV5-8,CASSFQRNTGELFF,TGTGCCAGCAGCTTCCAGCGGAACACCGGGGAGCTGTTTTTT
-,TRBD1,TRBJ2-3,TRBV18,CASSRDRGTTDTQYF,TGTGCCAGCTCCCGGGACAGGGGTACCACAGATACGCAGTATTTT
-,-,TRBJ1-1,TRBV9,CASSPRPTRDTEAFF,TGTGCCAGCAGCCCACGACCGACCCGGGACACTGAAGCTTTCTTT
-,TRBD1,TRBJ1-2,TRBV29-1,CSGGTATNYGYPF,TGCAGCGGGGGGACAGCCACTAACTATGGCTACCCCTTC
-,TRBD2,TRBJ2-1,TRBV4-2,CASSQDASGGSREQFF,TGTGCCAGCAGCCAAGATGCTAGCGGGGGGTCGCGAGAGCAGTTCTTC
-,-,TRBJ1-5,TRBV6-6,CASSYSGDQPQHF,TGTGCCAGCAGTTACTCGGGAGATCAGCCCCAGCATTTT
-,-,TRBJ1-1,TRBV5-6,CASSLGDRKAFF,TGTGCCAGCAGCTTGGGTGACAGGAAAGCTTTCTTT
few,TRBD1,TRBJ1-1,TRBV19,CASSLGTGGTEAFF,TGTGCCAGTAGTCTGGGGACAGGGGGCACTGAAGCTTTCTTT
few,-,TRBJ1-6,TRBV4-3,CASSQGRLGTNNSPLHF,TGCGCCAGCAGCCAAGGAAGGCTGGGGACAAACAATTCACCCCTCCACTTT
once,-,TRBJ1-2,TRBV4-3,CASSQETANYGYTF,TGCGCCAGCAGCCAAGAGACAGCTAACTATGGCTACACCTTC